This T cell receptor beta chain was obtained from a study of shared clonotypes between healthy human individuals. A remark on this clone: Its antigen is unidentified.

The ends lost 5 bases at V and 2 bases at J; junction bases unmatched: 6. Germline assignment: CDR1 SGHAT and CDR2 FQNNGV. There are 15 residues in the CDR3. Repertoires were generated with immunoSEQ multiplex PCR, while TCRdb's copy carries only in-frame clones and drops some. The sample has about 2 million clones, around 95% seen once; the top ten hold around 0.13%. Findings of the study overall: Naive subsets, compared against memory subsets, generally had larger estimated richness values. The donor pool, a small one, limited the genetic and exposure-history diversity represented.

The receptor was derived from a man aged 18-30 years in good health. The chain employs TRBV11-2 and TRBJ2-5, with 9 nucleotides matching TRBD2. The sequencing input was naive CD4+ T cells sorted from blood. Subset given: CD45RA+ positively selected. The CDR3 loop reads CASSARLAVQETQYF. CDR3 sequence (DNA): TGTGCCAGCAGCGCCCGACTAGCGGTTCAAGAGACCCAGTACTTC.